This is a list of T cell receptor beta chains from one sample in a study of lymphopenia after photon versus proton radiotherapy. Sequenced by immunoSEQ multiplex PCR; TCRdb stores in-frame clones only, minus some. The sample has around 31,000 clones, roughly nine tenths seen once. The sample here was peripheral blood, taken from a patient treated with proton-based radiotherapy. All receptors come from a woman in her 70s with pancreatic cancer. Some clones in this sample may be carry-over from other donors' samples. Both conserved end residues are part of each CDR3. A D gene is named only where the DNA matches it firmly. The size of a clone is reported for some rows only, either as once, few or many, or as a class for expanded clones.

D: -; V: TRBV28; size: -; J: TRBJ1-5; CDR3: CASNRDILYSNQPQHF; DNA: TGTGCCAGCAATAGGGACATACTCTATAGCAATCAGCCCCAGCATTTT
D: TRBD2; V: TRBV9; size: -; J: TRBJ2-3; CDR3: CASSRGTSGKDTQYF; DNA: TGTGCCAGCAGTCGCGGGACTAGCGGGAAAGATACGCAGTATTTT
D: -; V: TRBV10-3; size: -; J: TRBJ1-2; CDR3: CAISVDPEGYTF; DNA: TGTGCCATCAGTGTGGACCCGGAAGGCTACACCTTC
D: -; V: TRBV27; size: -; J: TRBJ2-3; CDR3: CASSPLGSGAQYF; DNA: TGTGCCAGCAGTCCCCTAGGGTCTGGGGCGCAGTATTTT
D: TRBD1; V: TRBV28; size: -; J: TRBJ2-5; CDR3: CASSAFGTGPETQYF; DNA: TGTGCCAGCAGTGCCTTTGGGACAGGCCCAGAGACCCAGTACTTC
D: TRBD2; V: TRBV6-6; size: -; J: TRBJ2-7; CDR3: CASRDTSGHSYEQYF; DNA: TGTGCCAGCAGGGATACTAGCGGGCACTCCTACGAGCAGTACTTC
D: TRBD2; V: TRBV28; size: -; J: TRBJ2-1; CDR3: CASSLSSGGDNEQFF; DNA: TGTGCCAGCAGTTTATCCTCGGGAGGGGACAATGAGCAGTTCTTC
D: -; V: TRBV7-2; size: once; J: TRBJ2-3; CDR3: CASSLLVVRTDTQYF; DNA: TGTGCCAGCAGCTTACTGGTGGTCCGCACAGATACGCAGTATTTT
D: TRBD1; V: TRBV28; size: -; J: TRBJ2-3; CDR3: CASQSGTGFTDTQYF; DNA: TGTGCCAGCCAATCCGGGACAGGTTTCACAGATACGCAGTATTTT
D: -; V: TRBV21-1; size: -; J: TRBJ2-7; CDR3: CASSKGQGGYEQYF; DNA: TGTGCCAGCAGCAAAGGACAGGGGGGCTACGAGCAGTACTTC
D: TRBD1; V: TRBV7-9; size: -; J: TRBJ2-7; CDR3: CASSGFVGRGPYEQYF; DNA: TGTGCCAGCAGCGGTTTTGTTGGCAGGGGGCCCTACGAGCAGTACTTC
D: TRBD1; V: TRBV6-6; size: -; J: TRBJ2-7; CDR3: CASSTDRAGSYEQYF; DNA: TGTGCCAGCAGTACGGACAGGGCGGGATCCTACGAGCAGTACTTC
D: TRBD1; V: TRBV19; size: -; J: TRBJ1-5; CDR3: CASRGQGGNQPQHF; DNA: TGTGCCAGTAGGGGACAGGGTGGCAATCAGCCCCAGCATTTT
D: -; V: TRBV19; size: -; J: TRBJ1-5; CDR3: CASSFFLVQPQHF; DNA: TGTGCCAGTAGTTTTTTTCTCGTTCAGCCCCAGCATTTT
D: TRBD1; V: TRBV6-1; size: once; J: TRBJ1-2; CDR3: CASSELRGHGYTF; DNA: TGTGCCAGCAGTGAACTCAGGGGGCATGGCTACACCTTC
D: -; V: TRBV18; size: -; J: TRBJ2-5; CDR3: CASSSQETQYF; DNA: TGTGCCAGCTCATCTCAAGAGACCCAGTACTTC
D: TRBD1; V: TRBV5-4; size: -; J: TRBJ1-3; CDR3: CASSLVGQALAGNTIYF; DNA: TGTGCCAGCAGCTTGGTAGGACAGGCGCTCGCCGGAAACACCATATATTTT
D: -; V: TRBV6-1; size: few; J: TRBJ2-1; CDR3: CASSEGFDGSNEQFF; DNA: TGTGCCAGCAGTGAGGGGTTTGATGGATCCAATGAGCAGTTCTTC
D: -; V: TRBV7-8; size: -; J: TRBJ1-6; CDR3: CASSLSSGSDSPLHF; DNA: TGTGCCAGCAGCTTATCGTCAGGGTCGGATTCACCCCTCCACTTT
D: -; V: TRBV28; size: -; J: TRBJ1-5; CDR3: CASSVVRQPQHF; DNA: TGTGCCAGCAGCGTGGTTCGTCAGCCCCAGCATTTT
D: TRBD2; V: TRBV5-4; size: -; J: TRBJ2-5; CDR3: CASSLGGGRAGKETQYF; DNA: TGTGCCAGCAGCTTGGGGGGCGGGAGGGCCGGGAAAGAGACCCAGTACTTC
D: -; V: TRBV20-1; size: few; J: TRBJ2-7; CDR3: CSARRGEQYF; DNA: TGCAGTGCTAGACGCGGAGAGCAGTACTTC
D: -; V: TRBV7-2; size: -; J: TRBJ2-2; CDR3: CASSLLRAPGELFF; DNA: TGTGCCAGCAGCTTACTCCGAGCGCCCGGGGAGCTGTTTTTT
D: -; V: TRBV9; size: -; J: TRBJ1-1; CDR3: CASSVAGDTEAFF; DNA: TGTGCCAGCAGCGTAGCAGGGGACACTGAAGCTTTCTTT
D: -; V: TRBV6-4; size: -; J: TRBJ1-2; CDR3: CASRSGQGGVGRAGYTF; DNA: TGTGCCAGCAGATCAGGTCAGGGAGGTGTAGGACGCGCTGGCTACACCTTC
D: -; V: TRBV7-8; size: -; J: TRBJ1-4; CDR3: CASSLRHPTNEKLFF; DNA: TGTGCCAGCAGCCTACGACATCCAACTAATGAAAAACTGTTTTTT
D: -; V: TRBV19; size: -; J: TRBJ2-6; CDR3: CASSIVTAAGANVLTF; DNA: TGTGCCAGTAGTATAGTAACCGCGGCCGGGGCCAACGTCCTGACTTTC
D: -; V: TRBV4-3; size: -; J: TRBJ1-6; CDR3: CASSQVVVNGSPLHF; DNA: TGCGCCAGCAGCCAAGTGGTAGTCAACGGGTCACCCCTCCACTTT
D: -; V: TRBV27; size: -; J: TRBJ2-1; CDR3: CASGPSAARVSRRNEQFF; DNA: TGTGCCAGCGGGCCCTCGGCGGCCAGGGTAAGTCGGCGAAATGAGCAGTTCTTC
D: -; V: TRBV29-1; size: -; J: TRBJ2-7; CDR3: CSVEGSRNEQYF; DNA: TGCAGCGTTGAAGGGAGTCGTAACGAGCAGTACTTC
D: TRBD1; V: TRBV19; size: -; J: TRBJ1-3; CDR3: CASQGTASGNTIYF; DNA: TGTGCCAGCCAGGGGACAGCCTCTGGAAACACCATATATTTT
D: TRBD2; V: TRBV30; size: -; J: TRBJ2-3; CDR3: CAWSPLAGARDTQYF; DNA: TGTGCCTGGAGTCCACTAGCGGGAGCCAGGGATACGCAGTATTTT
D: -; V: TRBV11-2; size: -; J: TRBJ2-7; CDR3: CASSLDKAGIYEQYF; DNA: TGTGCCAGCAGCTTAGACAAGGCGGGGATCTACGAGCAGTACTTC
D: TRBD1; V: TRBV19; size: -; J: TRBJ1-1; CDR3: CASSFLTGANTEAFF; DNA: TGTGCCAGTAGTTTTTTGACAGGGGCGAACACTGAAGCTTTCTTT
D: -; V: TRBV11-2; size: -; J: TRBJ1-1; CDR3: CASSLERGADAFF; DNA: TGTGCCAGCAGCTTAGAAAGGGGGGCGGACGCTTTCTTT
D: -; V: TRBV28; size: once; J: TRBJ1-3; CDR3: CASRGATSGNTIYF; DNA: TGTGCCAGCAGGGGGGCCACCTCTGGAAACACCATATATTTT
D: -; V: TRBV29-1; size: once; J: TRBJ1-3; CDR3: CSVQEGSGNTIYF; DNA: TGCAGCGTTCAGGAAGGATCTGGAAACACCATATATTTT
D: -; V: TRBV7-9; size: -; J: TRBJ2-3; CDR3: CASSPLLELTDTQYF; DNA: TGTGCCAGCAGCCCCTTACTAGAATTAACAGATACGCAGTATTTT
D: -; V: TRBV19; size: few; J: TRBJ2-3; CDR3: CASRPVESGSTDTQYF; DNA: TGTGCCAGTAGGCCCGTGGAATCCGGAAGCACAGATACGCAGTATTTT
D: TRBD1; V: TRBV10-1; size: few; J: TRBJ1-1; CDR3: CASSDGGARTGGKGAEAFF; DNA: TGCGCCAGCAGTGACGGAGGTGCCCGGACAGGCGGCAAGGGGGCCGAAGCTTTCTTT
D: -; V: TRBV5-4; size: -; J: TRBJ1-1; CDR3: CASSFTMNTEAFF; DNA: TGTGCCAGCAGCTTCACCATGAACACTGAAGCTTTCTTT
D: -; V: TRBV5-1; size: -; J: TRBJ2-2; CDR3: CASSGSTNTGELFF; DNA: TGCGCCAGCAGCGGCAGTACAAACACCGGGGAGCTGTTTTTT
D: TRBD2; V: TRBV7-9; size: -; J: TRBJ2-1; CDR3: CASSDTSGRANYNEQFF; DNA: TGTGCCAGCAGCGACACAAGCGGGAGGGCCAACTACAATGAGCAGTTCTTC
D: TRBD1; V: TRBV11-3; size: -; J: TRBJ2-2; CDR3: CASRRPGQGARNGELFF; DNA: TGTGCCAGCAGGCGTCCGGGACAGGGGGCGCGGAACGGGGAGCTGTTTTTT
D: TRBD1; V: TRBV7-2; size: -; J: TRBJ2-1; CDR3: CASSLGGRQTGNEQFF; DNA: TGTGCCAGCAGCTTAGGTGGTAGGCAGACAGGGAATGAGCAGTTCTTC
D: TRBD2; V: TRBV4-1; size: -; J: TRBJ2-2; CDR3: CASSQTPGREGRRTGELFF; DNA: TGCGCCAGCAGCCAAACCCCCGGGCGGGAGGGCCGGAGGACCGGGGAGCTGTTTTTT
D: -; V: TRBV29-1; size: -; J: TRBJ2-5; CDR3: CSAYRDQETQYF; DNA: TGCAGCGCGTACAGGGACCAAGAGACCCAGTACTTC
D: TRBD2; V: TRBV5-6; size: -; J: TRBJ2-1; CDR3: CASSLKGRGGNEQFF; DNA: TGTGCCAGCAGCTTGAAGGGGCGCGGGGGAAATGAGCAGTTCTTC
D: -; V: TRBV9; size: -; J: TRBJ1-6; CDR3: CASSASGGSGNSPLHF; DNA: TGTGCCAGCAGCGCTTCGGGTGGATCGGGTAATTCACCCCTCCACTTT
D: TRBD1; V: TRBV2; size: -; J: TRBJ1-5; CDR3: CASSGQGYQPQHF; DNA: TGTGCCAGCAGTGGACAGGGATATCAGCCCCAGCATTTT
D: -; V: TRBV18; size: -; J: TRBJ1-2; CDR3: CASSPQEDGYGYTF; DNA: TGTGCCAGCTCACCTCAGGAGGACGGCTATGGCTACACCTTC
D: -; V: TRBV6-1; size: -; J: TRBJ1-1; CDR3: CASILGRLNTEAFF; DNA: TGTGCCAGCATCCTGGGACGGCTGAACACTGAAGCTTTCTTT
D: TRBD2; V: TRBV7-6; size: -; J: TRBJ2-2; CDR3: CASSPSGTSGSTGELFF; DNA: TGTGCCAGCAGCCCGAGTGGTACTAGCGGGAGCACCGGGGAGCTGTTTTTT
D: -; V: TRBV28; size: -; J: TRBJ1-3; CDR3: CASRAWQVGETSGNTIYF; DNA: TGTGCCAGCAGAGCGTGGCAGGTCGGGGAGACCTCTGGAAACACCATATATTTT
D: TRBD2; V: TRBV28; size: -; J: TRBJ2-1; CDR3: CASSLGGSLYNEQFF; DNA: TGTGCCAGCAGTTTAGGCGGGAGCCTTTACAATGAGCAGTTCTTC
D: -; V: TRBV28; size: -; J: TRBJ2-1; CDR3: CASSLTDGSHREQFF; DNA: TGTGCCAGCAGTTTAACGGACGGGAGCCACCGTGAGCAGTTCTTC
D: -; V: TRBV6-5; size: -; J: TRBJ2-7; CDR3: CASSYGRGYEQYF; DNA: TGTGCCAGCAGTTACGGGAGAGGGTACGAGCAGTACTTC